The rows below give T cell receptor beta chains drawn from one sample of a study of T cell changes during pregnancy in multiple sclerosis. Produced via immunoSEQ multiplex PCR; TCRdb's table is partial and in-frame only. The repertoire holds fewer than 30,000 clones, more than 80% seen once, with 0.71% in the top ten. The specimen was CD4+ T cells from peripheral blood mononuclear cells, collected in the first trimester of pregnancy. Receptors originate from a female donor with multiple sclerosis, enrolled in a pregnancy study. Both conserved end residues are part of each CDR3. Some rows mark clone size as missing; the rest say once, few, many or name a class of expanded clone.

cdr3_length clone_size j_call v_call cdr3_aa
15 . TRBJ1-5 TRBV2 CASSEFGTLNQPQHF
20 . TRBJ1-4 TRBV4-1 CASSQAPIGTGPRDNEKLFF
14 . TRBJ2-7 TRBV2 CASIVGRASYEQYF
15 . TRBJ2-1 TRBV10-3 CAIRPQGLLNNEQFF
16 . TRBJ2-3 TRBV11-2 CASSPNQGQGGDTQYF
13 . TRBJ1-5 TRBV9 CASSQDSSQPQHF
15 . TRBJ2-3 TRBV29-1 CSVGQGGGGTDTQYF
12 . TRBJ2-1 TRBV5-4 CASSLQGSRQFF
14 . TRBJ1-5 TRBV28 CASSLISGNQPQHF
15 . TRBJ2-1 TRBV27 CASSRGQGRLSEQFF
13 . TRBJ2-2 TRBV11-3 CASSFYSDSDLFF
15 . TRBJ2-7 TRBV19 CASSSSGVASYEQYF
14 once TRBJ2-1 TRBV5-1 CASSLEHTYNEQFF
13 . TRBJ2-3 TRBV5-1 CASSGGGTDTQYF
15 . TRBJ1-3 TRBV7-8 CASSLEPSSGNTIYF
14 once TRBJ1-1 TRBV2 CASSGTKGGTEAFF
15 . TRBJ2-3 TRBV29-1 CSVQGPRGLSDTQYF
12 . TRBJ1-4 TRBV6-6 CASSSAGEKLFF
14 . TRBJ1-6 TRBV10-3 CAISEWQGSSPLHF
12 once TRBJ2-5 TRBV29-1 CSYTSGVETQYF
14 . TRBJ2-1 TRBV9 CASSVSPLDNEQFF
16 . TRBJ2-1 TRBV4-1 CASSPRTSGGLHEQFF
15 . TRBJ1-4 TRBV19 CASRPKGVVNEKLFF
14 . TRBJ2-1 TRBV29-1 CSGGKRTGTNEQFF
15 once TRBJ2-7 TRBV15 CATSSEGTGFYEQYF
14 . TRBJ2-1 TRBV6-1 CASSDRSTYNEQFF
12 few TRBJ1-1 TRBV2 CASSLQVSEAFF
16 . TRBJ2-3 TRBV9 CASSPSLGRGTDTQYF
15 . TRBJ2-5 TRBV6-1 CASSDRDRGQETQYF